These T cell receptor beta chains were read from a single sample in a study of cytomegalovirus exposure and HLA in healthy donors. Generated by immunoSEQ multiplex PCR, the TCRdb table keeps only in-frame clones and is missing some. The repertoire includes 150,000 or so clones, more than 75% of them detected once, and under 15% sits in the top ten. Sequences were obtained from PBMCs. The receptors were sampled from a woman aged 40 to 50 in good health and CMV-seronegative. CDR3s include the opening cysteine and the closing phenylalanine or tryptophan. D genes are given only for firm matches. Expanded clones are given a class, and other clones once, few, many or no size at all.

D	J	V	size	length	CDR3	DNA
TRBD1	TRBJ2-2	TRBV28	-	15	CASSLTGQGTGELFF	TGTGCCAGCAGTTTAACGGGACAGGGGACCGGGGAGCTGTTTTTT
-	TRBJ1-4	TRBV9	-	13	CASSERANEKLFF	TGTGCCAGCAGCGAGAGAGCAAATGAAAAACTGTTTTTT
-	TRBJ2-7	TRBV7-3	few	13	CASSPSLGREQYF	TGTGCCAGCAGCCCCAGTCTAGGGAGGGAGCAGTACTTC
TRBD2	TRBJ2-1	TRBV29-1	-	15	CSVEAQAGDYNEQFF	TGCAGCGTTGAAGCCCAAGCGGGAGACTACAATGAGCAGTTCTTC
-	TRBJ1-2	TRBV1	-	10	CTSGASGYTF	TGCACCAGCGGGGCCTCGGGCTACACCTTC
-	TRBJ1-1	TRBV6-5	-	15	CASSYATSGSTEAFF	TGTGCCAGCAGTTACGCTACATCCGGGAGCACTGAAGCTTTCTTT
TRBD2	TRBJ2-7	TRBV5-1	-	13	CASSLGGGYEQYF	TGCGCCAGCAGCTTGGGCGGGGGCTACGAGCAGTACTTC
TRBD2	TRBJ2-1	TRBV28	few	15	CASRLAGGPYNEQFF	TGTGCCAGCAGGTTAGCGGGAGGGCCCTACAATGAGCAGTTCTTC
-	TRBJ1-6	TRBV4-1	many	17	CASSQGQAISYNSPLHF	TGCGCCAGCAGCCAAGGACAGGCGATCTCCTATAATTCACCCCTCCACTTT
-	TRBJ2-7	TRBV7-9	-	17	CASSLHWGGPYVYEQYF	TGTGCCAGCAGCCTCCACTGGGGGGGCCCTTACGTCTACGAGCAGTACTTC
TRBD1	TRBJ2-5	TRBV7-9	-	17	CASSSRTGTGGRETQYF	TGTGCCAGCAGCTCACGAACCGGGACAGGGGGCAGGGAGACCCAGTACTTC
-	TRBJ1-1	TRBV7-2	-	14	CASSLNRANTEAFF	TGTGCCAGCAGCTTAAACAGGGCGAACACTGAAGCTTTCTTT
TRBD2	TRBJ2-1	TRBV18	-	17	CASSPPPGLATVYEQFF	TGTGCCAGCTCACCACCTCCTGGACTAGCGACTGTTTATGAGCAGTTCTTC
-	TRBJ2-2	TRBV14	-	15	CASSLSSADTGELFF	TGTGCCAGCAGCCTCTCTAGCGCGGACACCGGGGAGCTGTTTTTT
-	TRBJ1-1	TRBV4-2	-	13	CASSQEDSGEAFF	TGTGCCAGCAGCCAAGAGGATTCGGGGGAAGCTTTCTTT
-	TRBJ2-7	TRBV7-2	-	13	CASSLDRGNEQYF	TGTGCCAGCAGCTTAGATCGAGGGAACGAGCAGTACTTC
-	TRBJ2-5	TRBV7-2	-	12	CASSFPLETQYF	TGTGCCAGCAGCTTCCCTTTGGAGACCCAGTACTTC
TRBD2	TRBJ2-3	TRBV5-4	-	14	CASSSGTNSDTQYF	TGTGCCAGCAGCTCCGGGACTAACTCAGATACGCAGTATTTT
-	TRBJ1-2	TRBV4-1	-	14	CASSPSRQDYGYTF	TGCGCCAGCAGCCCCAGCCGACAAGACTATGGCTACACCTTC
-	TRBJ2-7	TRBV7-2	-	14	CASSLVASSYEQYF	TGTGCCAGCAGCTTAGTTGCTAGCAGCTACGAGCAGTACTTC
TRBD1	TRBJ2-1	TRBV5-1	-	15	CASSSPGTGVDEQFF	TGCGCCAGCAGCTCGCCCGGGACAGGGGTCGATGAGCAGTTCTTC
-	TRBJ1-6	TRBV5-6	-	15	CASSLEQHYNSPLHF	TGTGCCAGCAGCTTGGAACAGCATTATAATTCACCCCTCCACTTT
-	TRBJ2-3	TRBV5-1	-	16	CASSLGTSSSTDTQYF	TGCGCCAGCAGCTTGGGTACTAGCAGCAGCACAGATACGCAGTATTTT
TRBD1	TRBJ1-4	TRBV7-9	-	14	CASSPGTGGEKLFF	TGTGCCAGCAGCCCCGGGACAGGGGGTGAAAAACTGTTTTTT
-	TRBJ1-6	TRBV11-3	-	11	CASSEQGPLHF	TGTGCCAGCAGCGAGCAGGGGCCCCTCCACTTT
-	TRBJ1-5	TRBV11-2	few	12	CASSFSGGPQHF	TGTGCCAGCAGCTTCTCGGGGGGGCCCCAGCATTTT
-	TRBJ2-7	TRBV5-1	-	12	CASMEWRVEQYF	TGCGCCAGCATGGAGTGGCGGGTGGAGCAGTACTTC
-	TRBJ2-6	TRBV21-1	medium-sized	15	CASSGRFSGANVLTF	TGTGCCAGCAGCGGGAGATTCTCTGGGGCCAACGTCCTGACTTTC